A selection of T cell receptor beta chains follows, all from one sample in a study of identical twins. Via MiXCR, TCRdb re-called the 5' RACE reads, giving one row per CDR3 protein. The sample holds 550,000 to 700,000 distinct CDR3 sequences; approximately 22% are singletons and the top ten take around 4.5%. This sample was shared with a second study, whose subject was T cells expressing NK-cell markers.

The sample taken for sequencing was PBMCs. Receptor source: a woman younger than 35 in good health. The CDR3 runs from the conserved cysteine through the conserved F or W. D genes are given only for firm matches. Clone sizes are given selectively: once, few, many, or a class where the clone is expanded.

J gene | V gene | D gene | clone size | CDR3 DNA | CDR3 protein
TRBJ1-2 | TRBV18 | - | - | TGTGCCAGCTCATACAAGGCTACCGGCTACACCTTC | CASSYKATGYTF
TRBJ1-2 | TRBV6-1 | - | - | TGTGCCAGCAATGAAGGAGGGGTCTATGGCTACACCTTC | CASNEGGVYGYTF
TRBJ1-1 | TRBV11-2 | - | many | TGTGCCAGCAGGGGAGGACAGACCCACCTGAACACTGAAGCTTTCTTT | CASRGGQTHLNTEAFF
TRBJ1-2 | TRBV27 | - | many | TGTGCCAGCAGTTTTTCAGGGAACTATGGCTACACCTTC | CASSFSGNYGYTF
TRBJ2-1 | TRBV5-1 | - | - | TGCGCCAGCAGCTTGTATGGGGGGGCGGGCGATGAGCAGTTCTTC | CASSLYGGAGDEQFF
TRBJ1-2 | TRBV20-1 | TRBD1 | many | TGCAGTGCTATACCCGGGACAGGGTCCCCGTATGGCTACACCTTC | CSAIPGTGSPYGYTF
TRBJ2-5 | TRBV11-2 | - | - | TGTGCCAGCAGCTTAGTTACAGGGAAGAGACAAGAGACCCAGTACTTC | CASSLVTGKRQETQYF
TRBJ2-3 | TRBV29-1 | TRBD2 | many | TGCAGCGTTGCGGCGGGAGGGAACACAGATACGCAGTATTTT | CSVAAGGNTDTQYF
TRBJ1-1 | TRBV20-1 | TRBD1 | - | TGCAGTGCTCACTCGACAGGGGCGGTCACTGAAGCTTTCTTT | CSAHSTGAVTEAFF
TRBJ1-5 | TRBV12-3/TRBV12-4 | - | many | TGTGCCAGCAGTTTGAATCCCGATCAGCCCCAGCATTTT | CASSLNPDQPQHF
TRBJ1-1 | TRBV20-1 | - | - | TGCAGTGCCAGCCCGGGGGTCACTGAAGCTTTCTTT | CSASPGVTEAFF
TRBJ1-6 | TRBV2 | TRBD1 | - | TGTGCCAGCGATCCGGGACAGGGATTGAATAATTCACCCCTCCACTTT | CASDPGQGLNNSPLHF
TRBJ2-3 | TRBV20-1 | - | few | TGCAGTGCAAAGGGGTGGGGAGGACTGGGCACAGATACGCAGTATTTT | CSAKGWGGLGTDTQYF
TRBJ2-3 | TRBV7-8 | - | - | TGTGCCAGCAGCTTAGCCCCGAGGCCCACGTATACGCAGTATTTT | CASSLAPRPTYTQYF
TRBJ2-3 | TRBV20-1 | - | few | TGCAGTGCTAGTCGGGAGAGCACAGATACGCAGTATTTT | CSASRESTDTQYF
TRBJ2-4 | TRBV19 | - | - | TGTGCCAGTAGTATAATCGGGGCGGCCAAAAACATTCACTACTTC | CASSIIGAAKNIHYF
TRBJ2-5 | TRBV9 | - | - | TGTGCCAGCAGCGTGGACGGTTCCCAAGAGACCCAGTACTTC | CASSVDGSQETQYF
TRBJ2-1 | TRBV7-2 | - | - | TGTGCCAGCAGCTTAGGCCAACAGTTCTTC | CASSLGQQFF
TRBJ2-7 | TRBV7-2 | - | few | TGTGCCAGCAGCTTAGTGGGCCAGCCCAGCTCCTACGAGCAGTACTTC | CASSLVGQPSSYEQYF
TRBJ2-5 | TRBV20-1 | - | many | TGCAGTGCTAGCCCCCAAGAGACCCAGTACTTC | CSASPQETQYF
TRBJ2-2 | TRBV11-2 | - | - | TGTGCCAGCACCCTTTGGGGGGAGCTGTTTTTT | CASTLWGELFF
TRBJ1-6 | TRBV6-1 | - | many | TGTGCCAGCAGGCGTACAGGGTCGGGCTCCTATAATTCACCCCTCCACTTT | CASRRTGSGSYNSPLHF
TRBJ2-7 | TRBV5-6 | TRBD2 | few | TGTGCCAGCAGGCGTACTAGCGGTATAGACTACGAGCAGTACTTC | CASRRTSGIDYEQYF
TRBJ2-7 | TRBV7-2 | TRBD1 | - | TGTGCCAGCAGCTTAGTGACAGGGCGAAGCTCCTACGAGCAGTACTTC | CASSLVTGRSSYEQYF
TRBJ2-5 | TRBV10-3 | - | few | TGTGCCATCAGTGAGTGGGCTGGGGAGAGGACCCAGTACTTC | CAISEWAGERTQYF
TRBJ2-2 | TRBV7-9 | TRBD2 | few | TGTGCCAGCGGAGCTAGCGGGGCTGGCGCGAACACCGGGGAGCTGTTTTTT | CASGASGAGANTGELFF
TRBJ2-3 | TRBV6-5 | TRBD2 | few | TGTGCCAGCAGTTACTCGATCGGGGGGGCAGATACGCAGTATTTT | CASSYSIGGADTQYF
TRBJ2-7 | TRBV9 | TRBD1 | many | TGTGCCAGCAGCCCGACAGGGGGCTCCTACGAGCAGTACTTC | CASSPTGGSYEQYF
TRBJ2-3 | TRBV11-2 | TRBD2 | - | TGTGCCAGCAGCACCCGACTAGCGGGGGGGCCCGCTAGTGATACGCAGTATTTT | CASSTRLAGGPASDTQYF
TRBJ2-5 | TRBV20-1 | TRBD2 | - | TGCAGTGCCGACCGGGCTAGCGGGGGGGCCGTGCGAGAGACCCAGTACTTC | CSADRASGGAVRETQYF